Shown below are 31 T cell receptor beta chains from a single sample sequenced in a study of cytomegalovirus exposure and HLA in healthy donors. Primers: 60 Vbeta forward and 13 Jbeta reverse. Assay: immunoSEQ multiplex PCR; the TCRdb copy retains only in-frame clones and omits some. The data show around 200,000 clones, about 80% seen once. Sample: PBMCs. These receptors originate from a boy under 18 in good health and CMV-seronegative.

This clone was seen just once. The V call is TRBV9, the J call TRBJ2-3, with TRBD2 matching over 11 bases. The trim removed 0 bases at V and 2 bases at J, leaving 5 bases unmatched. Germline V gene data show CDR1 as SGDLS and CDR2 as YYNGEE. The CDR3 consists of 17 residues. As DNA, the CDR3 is TGTGCCAGCAGCGTAGCCCTAGCGGGGGGTCCCACAGATACGCAGTATTTT. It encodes CASSVALAGGPTDTQYF.

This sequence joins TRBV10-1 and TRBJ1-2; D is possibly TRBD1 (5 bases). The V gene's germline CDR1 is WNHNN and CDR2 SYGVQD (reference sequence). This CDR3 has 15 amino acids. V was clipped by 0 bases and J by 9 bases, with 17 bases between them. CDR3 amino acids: CASSESVTAGSSYTF. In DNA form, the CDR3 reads TGCGCCAGCAGTGAGTCCGTGACAGCGGGTTCCAGCTACACCTTC.

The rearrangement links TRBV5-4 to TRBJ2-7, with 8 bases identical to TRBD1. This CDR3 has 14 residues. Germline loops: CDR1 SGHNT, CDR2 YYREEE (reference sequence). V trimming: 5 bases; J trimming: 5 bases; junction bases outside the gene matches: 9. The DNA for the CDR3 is TGTGCCAGCAGGGGACAGGCGGGTGGCCACGAGCAGTACTTC. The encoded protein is CASRGQAGGHEQYF.

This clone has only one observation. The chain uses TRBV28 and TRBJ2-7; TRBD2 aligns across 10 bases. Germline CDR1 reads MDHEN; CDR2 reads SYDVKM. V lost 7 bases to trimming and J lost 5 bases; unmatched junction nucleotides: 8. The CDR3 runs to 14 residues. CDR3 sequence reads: CASIHSLAGDEQYF. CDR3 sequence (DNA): TGTGCCAGCATCCACTCCCTAGCGGGAGACGAGCAGTACTTC.

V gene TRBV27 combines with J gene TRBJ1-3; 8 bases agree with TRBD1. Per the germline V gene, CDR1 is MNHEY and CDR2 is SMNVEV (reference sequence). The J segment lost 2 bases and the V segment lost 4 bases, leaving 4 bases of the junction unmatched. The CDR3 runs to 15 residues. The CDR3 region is CASSSSGGPGNTIYF. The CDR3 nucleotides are TGTGCCAGCAGTTCGTCAGGGGGCCCTGGAAACACCATATATTTT.

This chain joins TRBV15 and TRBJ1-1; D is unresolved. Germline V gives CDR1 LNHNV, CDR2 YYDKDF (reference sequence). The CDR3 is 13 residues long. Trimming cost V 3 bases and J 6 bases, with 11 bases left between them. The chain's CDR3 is CATSRARAAEAFF. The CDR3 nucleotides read TGTGCCACCAGCAGGGCGCGGGCAGCTGAAGCTTTCTTT.

The DNA of the CDR3 is TGTGCCAGCAACTCTCACGATACAGGGGGTGGAGAGACCCAGTACTTC. Residues: CASNSHDTGGGETQYF. The rearrangement links TRBV11-3 to TRBJ2-5; 8 nucleotides align to TRBD1. CDR1 and CDR2 (germline): SGHNT, YENEEA. This CDR3 region has 16 residues. The trim removed 7 bases at V and 4 bases at J, leaving 14 bases unmatched.

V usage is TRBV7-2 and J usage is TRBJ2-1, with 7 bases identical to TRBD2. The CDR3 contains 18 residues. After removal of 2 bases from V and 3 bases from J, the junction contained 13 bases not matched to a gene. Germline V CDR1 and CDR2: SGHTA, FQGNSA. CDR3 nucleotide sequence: TGTGCCAGCAGCTTACCGATCCGCGGGAGTACCCTCTACAATGAGCAGTTCTTC. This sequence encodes CASSLPIRGSTLYNEQFF.

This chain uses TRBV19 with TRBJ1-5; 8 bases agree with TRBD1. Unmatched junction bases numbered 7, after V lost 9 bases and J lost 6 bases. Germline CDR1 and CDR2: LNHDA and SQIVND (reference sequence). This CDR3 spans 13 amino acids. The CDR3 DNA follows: TGTGCCAGCCAAATGACAGGGGTTCAGCCCCAGCATTTT. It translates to CASQMTGVQPQHF.

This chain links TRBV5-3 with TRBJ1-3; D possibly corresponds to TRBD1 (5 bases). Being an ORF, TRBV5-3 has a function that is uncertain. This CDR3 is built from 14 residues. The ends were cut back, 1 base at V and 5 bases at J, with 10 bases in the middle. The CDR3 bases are TGTGCCAGAAGCTTGAATCGGGGGAGAAACACCATATATTTT. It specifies CARSLNRGRNTIYF.

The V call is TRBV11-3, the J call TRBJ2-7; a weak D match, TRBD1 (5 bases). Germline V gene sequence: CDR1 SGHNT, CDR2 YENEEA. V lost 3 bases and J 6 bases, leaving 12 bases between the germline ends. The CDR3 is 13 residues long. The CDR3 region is CASSLGPGGEQYF. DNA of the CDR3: TGTGCCAGCAGCTTGGGGCCAGGTGGCGAGCAGTACTTC. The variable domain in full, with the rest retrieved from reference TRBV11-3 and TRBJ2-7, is EAGVVQSPRYKIIEKKQPVAFWCNPISGHNTLYWYLQNLGQGPELLIRYENEEAVDDSQLPKDRFSAERLKGVDSTLKIQPAELGDSAVYLCASSLGPGGEQYFGPGTRLTVT.

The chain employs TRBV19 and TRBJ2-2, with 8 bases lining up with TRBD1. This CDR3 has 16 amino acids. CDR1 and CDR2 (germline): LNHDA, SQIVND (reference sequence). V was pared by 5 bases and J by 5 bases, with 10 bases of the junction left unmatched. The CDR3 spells CASSLRTGWDTGELFF. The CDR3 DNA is TGTGCCAGTAGTCTTCGGACAGGGTGGGATACCGGGGAGCTGTTTTTT.

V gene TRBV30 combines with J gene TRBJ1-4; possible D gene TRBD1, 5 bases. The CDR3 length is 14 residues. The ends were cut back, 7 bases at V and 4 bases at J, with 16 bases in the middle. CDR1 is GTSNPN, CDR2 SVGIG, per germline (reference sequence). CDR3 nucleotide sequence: TGTGCCTTGGGTGGGGGGACTTTTAATGAAAAACTGTTTTTT. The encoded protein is CALGGGTFNEKLFF.

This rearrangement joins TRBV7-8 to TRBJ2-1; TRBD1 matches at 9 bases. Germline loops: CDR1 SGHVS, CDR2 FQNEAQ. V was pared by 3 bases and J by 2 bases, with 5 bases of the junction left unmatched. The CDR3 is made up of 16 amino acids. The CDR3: CASSFKQGAAYNEQFF. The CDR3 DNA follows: TGTGCCAGCAGCTTTAAACAGGGGGCTGCCTACAATGAGCAGTTCTTC.

The CDR3 DNA sequence: TGTGCCAGCAGCTTCGGGACTAGCGGCCTTGAAGAGACCCAGTACTTC. Protein: CASSFGTSGLEETQYF. This sequence joins TRBV13 and TRBJ2-5; 11 bases match TRBD2. The germline gives CDR1 PRHDT, CDR2 FYEKMQ (reference sequence). This CDR3 is 16 amino acids long. V trimming: 3 bases; J trimming: 3 bases; junction bases outside the gene matches: 6.

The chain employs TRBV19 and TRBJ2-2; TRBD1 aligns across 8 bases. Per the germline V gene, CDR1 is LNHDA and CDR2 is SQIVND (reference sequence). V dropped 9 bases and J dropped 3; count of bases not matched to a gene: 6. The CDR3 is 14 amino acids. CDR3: CASSGQVYTGELFF. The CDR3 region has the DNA TGTGCCAGCTCGGGACAGGTATACACCGGGGAGCTGTTTTTT.

The CDR3 coding sequence is TGTGCCAGCAGCTCCGAGTGGTCTATCTACAATGAGCAGTTCTTC. This encodes CASSSEWSIYNEQFF. The rearrangement uses TRBV7-9 and TRBJ2-1; no reliable D call. The CDR3 runs to 15 residues. Germline lookup yields CDR1 SEHNR and CDR2 FQNEAQ (reference sequence). Trimming pared 4 bases from V and 3 bases from J, leaving 13 bases between.

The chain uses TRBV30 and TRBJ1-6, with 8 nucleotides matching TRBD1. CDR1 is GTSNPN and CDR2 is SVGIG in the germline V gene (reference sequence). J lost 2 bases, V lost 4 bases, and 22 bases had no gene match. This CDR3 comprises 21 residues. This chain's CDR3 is CAWKITGGALGGSTYNSPLHF. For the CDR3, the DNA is TGTGCCTGGAAGATCACAGGGGGTGCGCTTGGGGGGAGCACCTATAATTCACCCCTCCACTTT.

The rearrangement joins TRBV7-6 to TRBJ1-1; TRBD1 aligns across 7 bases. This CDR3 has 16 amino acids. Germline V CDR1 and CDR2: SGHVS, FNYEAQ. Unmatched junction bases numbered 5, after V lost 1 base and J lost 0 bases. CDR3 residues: CASSLGGQILNTEAFF. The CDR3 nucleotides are TGTGCCAGCAGCTTAGGGGGACAGATTTTGAACACTGAAGCTTTCTTT.

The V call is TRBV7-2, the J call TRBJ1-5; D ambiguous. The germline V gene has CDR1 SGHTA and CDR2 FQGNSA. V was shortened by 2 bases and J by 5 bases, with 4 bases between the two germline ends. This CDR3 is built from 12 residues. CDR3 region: CASSLIDQPQHF. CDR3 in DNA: TGTGCCAGCAGCTTAATCGATCAGCCCCAGCATTTT.

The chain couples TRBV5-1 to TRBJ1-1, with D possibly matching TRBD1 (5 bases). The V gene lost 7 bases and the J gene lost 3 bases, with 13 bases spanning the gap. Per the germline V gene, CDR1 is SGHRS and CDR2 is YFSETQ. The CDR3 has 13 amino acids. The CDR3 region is CASGSRGDTEAFF. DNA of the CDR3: TGCGCCAGCGGCTCCCGGGGGGACACTGAAGCTTTCTTT. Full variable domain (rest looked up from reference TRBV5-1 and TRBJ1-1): KAGVTQTPRYLIKTRGQQVTLSCSPISGHRSVSWYQQTPGQGLQFLFEYFSETQRNKGNFPGRFSGRQFSNSRSEMNVSTLELGDSALYLCASGSRGDTEAFFGQGTRLTVV.

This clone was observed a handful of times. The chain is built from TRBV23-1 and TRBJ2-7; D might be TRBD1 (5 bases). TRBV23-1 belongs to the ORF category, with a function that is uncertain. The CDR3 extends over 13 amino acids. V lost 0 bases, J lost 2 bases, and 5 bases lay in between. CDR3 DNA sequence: TGCGCCAGCAGTCAATCGGACACCTACGAGCAGTACTTC. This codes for CASSQSDTYEQYF.

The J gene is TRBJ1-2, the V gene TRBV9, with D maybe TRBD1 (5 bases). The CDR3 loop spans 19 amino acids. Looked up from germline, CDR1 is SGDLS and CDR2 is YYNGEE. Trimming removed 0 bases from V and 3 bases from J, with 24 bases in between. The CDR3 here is CASSVAPGPGRIGDYGYTF. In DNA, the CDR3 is TGTGCCAGCAGCGTAGCCCCGGGTCCAGGGAGGATAGGTGACTATGGCTACACCTTC.

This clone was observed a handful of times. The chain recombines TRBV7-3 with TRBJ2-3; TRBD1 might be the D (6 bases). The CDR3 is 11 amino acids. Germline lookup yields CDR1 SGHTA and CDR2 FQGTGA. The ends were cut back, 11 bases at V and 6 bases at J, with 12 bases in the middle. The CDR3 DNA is TGTGCCTCAGGGGTCGGCGATACGCAGTATTTT. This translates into CASGVGDTQYF.

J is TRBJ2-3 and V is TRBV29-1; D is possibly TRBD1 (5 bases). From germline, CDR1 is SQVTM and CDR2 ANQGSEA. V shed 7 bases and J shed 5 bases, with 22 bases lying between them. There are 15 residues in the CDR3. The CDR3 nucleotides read TGCAGCGGAGGAAAACCGGGTTCAGGGAAAGATACGCAGTATTTT. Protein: CSGGKPGSGKDTQYF.

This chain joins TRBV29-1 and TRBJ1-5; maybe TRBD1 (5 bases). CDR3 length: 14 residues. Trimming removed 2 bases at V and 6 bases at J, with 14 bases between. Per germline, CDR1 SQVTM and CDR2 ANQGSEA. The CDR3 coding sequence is TGCAGCGTTGAATCGGGGGGAGAGGGTCAGCCCCAGCATTTT. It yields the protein CSVESGGEGQPQHF.

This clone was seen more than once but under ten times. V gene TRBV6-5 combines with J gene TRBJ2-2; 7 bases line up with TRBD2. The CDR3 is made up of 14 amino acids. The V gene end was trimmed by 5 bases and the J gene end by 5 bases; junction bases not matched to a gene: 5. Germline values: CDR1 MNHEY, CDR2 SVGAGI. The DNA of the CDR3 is TGTGCCAGCAGTAGAACTAGCGTAACCGGGGAGCTGTTTTTT. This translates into CASSRTSVTGELFF.

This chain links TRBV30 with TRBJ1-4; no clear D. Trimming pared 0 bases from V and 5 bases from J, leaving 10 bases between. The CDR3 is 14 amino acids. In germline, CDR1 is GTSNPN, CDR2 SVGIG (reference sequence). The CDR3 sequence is CAWSVRRRNEKLFF. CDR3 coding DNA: TGTGCCTGGAGTGTACGCAGGAGGAATGAAAAACTGTTTTTT.

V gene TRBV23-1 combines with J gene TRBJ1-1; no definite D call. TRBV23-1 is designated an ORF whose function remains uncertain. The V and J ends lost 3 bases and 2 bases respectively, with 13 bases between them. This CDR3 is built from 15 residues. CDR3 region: CASSQEGSENTEAFF. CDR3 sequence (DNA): TGCGCCAGCAGTCAGGAGGGTTCCGAAAACACTGAAGCTTTCTTT.

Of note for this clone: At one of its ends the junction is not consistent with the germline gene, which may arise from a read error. As DNA, the CDR3 is TGTGCCACCAGCAGAGAGACAGGGGGCTACGATGAGCAGTTCTTC. Amino acid sequence: CATSRETGGYDEQFF. V gene TRBV15 combines with J gene TRBJ2-1, with 10 bases aligning to TRBD1. The CDR3 contains 15 residues. From germline, CDR1 is LNHNV and CDR2 YYDKDF (reference sequence).

CDR3 coding DNA: TGTGCCAGCAGCTTAGTTGGGGGGAGGTCTGAAGCTTTCTTT. Encoded protein: CASSLVGGRSEAFF. The chain recombines TRBV11-3 with TRBJ1-1; D is perhaps TRBD1 (5 bases). CDR1 is SGHNT and CDR2 is YENEEA in the germline V gene. The CDR3 is 14 amino acids. Trimming removed 1 base at V and 6 bases at J, with 12 bases between.